One and the same sample provided the 14 T cell receptor beta chains below, sequenced in a study of blood T cell repertoires in COVID-19. Libraries were prepared by immunoSEQ multiplex PCR; TCRdb keeps only in-frame clonotypes and omits some of them. The table records some 120,000 clones, roughly 86% of them present only once. Sequencing was performed on peripheral blood. Receptor source: a woman in her forties or fifties who had recovered from COVID-19.

The chain uses TRBV5-1 and TRBJ1-2; no firm D call. In germline, CDR1 is SGHRS, CDR2 YFSETQ. This CDR3 contains 13 residues. The V end was cut by 4 bases, the J end by 1 base, with 8 bases between. CDR3 bases: TGCGCCAGCAGCAATGAACTTAACTATGGCTACACCTTC. Amino acids: CASSNELNYGYTF.

V usage is TRBV30 and J usage is TRBJ2-1; a possible D gene is TRBD1 (6 bases). V lost 2 bases, J lost 8 bases, and 10 bases lay in between. Germline V gene lookup returns CDR1 GTSNPN and CDR2 SVGIG (reference sequence). CDR3 size: 12 residues. CDR3 coding DNA: TGTGCCTGGAGTAGGGGGTTCCATGAGCAGTTCTTC. This sequence encodes CAWSRGFHEQFF.

V usage is TRBV15 and J usage is TRBJ1-5; TRBD1 might be the D (5 bases). From germline, CDR1 is LNHNV and CDR2 YYDKDF (reference sequence). The CDR3 runs 14 residues. V was clipped by 5 bases and J by 1 base, with 9 bases between them. For the CDR3, the DNA is TGTGCCACCAGCGTGGGGCGAAGCAATCAGCCCCAGCATTTT. Translating it yields CATSVGRSNQPQHF.

J is TRBJ2-1 and V is TRBV20-1; 15 positions agree with TRBD2. Germline CDR1 is DFQATT and CDR2 is SNEGSKA (reference sequence). This CDR3 region has 16 residues. With V trimmed by 3 bases and J by 4 bases, 4 bases remained unmatched. The CDR3 region is CSASGTSGRSYNEQFF. The CDR3, as DNA: TGCAGTGCTAGTGGGACTAGCGGGAGGTCGTACAATGAGCAGTTCTTC.

This chain links TRBV30 with TRBJ1-2; perhaps TRBD1 as D (6 bases). V gave up 3 bases and J gave up 2 bases, with 10 bases separating them. Looked up from germline, CDR1 is GTSNPN and CDR2 is SVGIG (reference sequence). The CDR3 spans 13 residues. For the CDR3, the DNA is TGTGCCTGGAGGGAGCAGGGGAACTATGGCTACACCTTC. Protein: CAWREQGNYGYTF. The full variable domain, rest sourced from reference TRBV30 and TRBJ1-2, is SQTIHQWPATLVQPVGSPLSLECTVEGTSNPNLYWYRQAAGRGLQLLFYSVGIGQISSEVPQNLSASRPQDRQFILSSKKLLLSDSGFYLCAWREQGNYGYTFGSGTRLTVV.

The chain employs TRBV7-3 and TRBJ2-1; TRBD2 matches 12 bases. This CDR3 comprises 16 residues. V shed 0 bases, J shed 6 bases, and the junction held 3 bases outside the gene matches. Per germline, CDR1 SGHTA and CDR2 FQGTGA. Written as DNA, the CDR3 is TGTGCCAGCAGCTTAACACTAGCGGGAGGATCCAATGAGCAGTTCTTC. It encodes CASSLTLAGGSNEQFF.

V and J are TRBV9 and TRBJ2-1; TRBD2 aligns across 9 bases. The V gene end was trimmed by 0 bases and the J gene end by 9 bases; junction bases not matched to a gene: 10. Looked up from germline, CDR1 is SGDLS and CDR2 is YYNGEE. This CDR3 has 16 residues. The CDR3 bases are TGTGCCAGCAGCGTAGCTTGGGGCGGGAGGGTCGGTGAGCAGTTCTTC. It encodes CASSVAWGGRVGEQFF.

J is TRBJ1-1 and V is TRBV18, with D perhaps matching TRBD1 (6 bases). Deletions cut 1 base from V and 2 bases from J, with 8 bases between. Looked up from germline, CDR1 is KGHSH and CDR2 is LQKENI. The CDR3 has 14 amino acids. For the CDR3, the DNA is TGTGCCAGCTCACCACAGGGGGATAACACTGAAGCTTTCTTT. Its translation: CASSPQGDNTEAFF.

The V gene is TRBV7-8, the J gene TRBJ1-2, with D perhaps matching TRBD1 (5 bases). Germline V gives CDR1 SGHVS, CDR2 FQNEAQ. The CDR3 totals 14 residues. Trimming pared 5 bases from V and 4 bases from J, leaving 14 bases between. The CDR3 DNA follows: TGTGCCAGCAGCCTGGGGCGACAAAGCTATGGCTACACCTTC. Translation gives CASSLGRQSYGYTF.

This clone was observed once. This sequence joins TRBV7-2 and TRBJ2-7; D remains ambiguous. Germline CDR1 reads SGHTA; CDR2 reads FQGNSA. The CDR3 spans 14 residues. Between the trimmed V and J ends, which lost 5 bases and 5 bases, there was a span of 16 bases. The CDR3 loop reads CASSPRNPEDEQYF. The CDR3 DNA follows: TGTGCCAGCAGCCCACGAAACCCAGAGGACGAGCAGTACTTC.

The chain combines TRBV19 with TRBJ2-1, with 11 bases fitting TRBD2. Germline CDR1 and CDR2: LNHDA and SQIVND (reference sequence). This CDR3 is 18 amino acids long. Unmatched junction bases numbered 8, after V lost 2 bases and J lost 2 bases. The CDR3 coding sequence is TGTGCCAGTAGTATAAGGGTAGCGGGGGGGCGACCCTACAATGAGCAGTTCTTC. Protein: CASSIRVAGGRPYNEQFF.

This chain links TRBV19 with TRBJ2-1; D is perhaps TRBD2 (6 bases). Germline CDR1 reads LNHDA; CDR2 reads SQIVND (reference sequence). The CDR3 runs 11 residues. The V and J ends lost 9 bases and 10 bases respectively, with 13 bases between them. CDR3 in amino acids: CASGTEWEQFF. The CDR3 nucleotides are TGTGCCAGCGGGACTGAATGGGAGCAGTTCTTC.

This clone was seen a few times. V is TRBV12-5 and J is TRBJ2-7; TRBD2 agrees at 11 bases. The germline gives CDR1 LGHNT, CDR2 FRNRAP. Germline trimming cut 0 bases from V and 0 bases from J; bases unmatched to any gene: 19. The CDR3 sequence is 22 residues long. The CDR3 region has the DNA TGTGCTAGTGGTTTGGTACTATTAGGTTCGGGGCTAGCGGGGGGCAGCTCCTACGAGCAGTACTTC. Translating it yields CASGLVLLGSGLAGGSSYEQYF.

The CDR3 DNA sequence: TGTGCCAGCTCACCTAATCCTAGCGGGAGTGGCAATGAGCAGTTCTTC. It translates to CASSPNPSGSGNEQFF. V usage is TRBV18 and J usage is TRBJ2-1; TRBD2 matches at 10 bases. The ends lost 3 bases at V and 6 bases at J; junction bases unmatched: 8. The CDR3 is 16 amino acids. Germline V gives CDR1 KGHSH, CDR2 LQKENI.